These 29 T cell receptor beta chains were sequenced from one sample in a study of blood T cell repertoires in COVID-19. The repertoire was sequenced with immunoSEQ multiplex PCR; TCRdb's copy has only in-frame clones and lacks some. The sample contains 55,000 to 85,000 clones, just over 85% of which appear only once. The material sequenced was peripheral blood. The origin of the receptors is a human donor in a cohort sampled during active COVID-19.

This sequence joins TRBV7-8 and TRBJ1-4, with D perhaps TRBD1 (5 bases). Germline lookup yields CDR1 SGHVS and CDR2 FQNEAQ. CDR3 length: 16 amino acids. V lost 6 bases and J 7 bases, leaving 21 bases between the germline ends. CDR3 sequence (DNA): TGTGCCAGCAGTCTAGAGGGTCGGGGGTCAGGTGAAAAACTGTTTTTT. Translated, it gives CASSLEGRGSGEKLFF.

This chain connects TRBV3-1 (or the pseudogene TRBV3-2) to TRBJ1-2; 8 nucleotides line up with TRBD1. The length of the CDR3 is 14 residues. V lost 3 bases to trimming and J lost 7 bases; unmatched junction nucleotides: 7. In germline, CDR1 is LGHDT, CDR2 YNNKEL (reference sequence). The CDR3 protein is CASSHLRGLGGYTF. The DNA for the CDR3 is TGTGCCAGCAGCCATCTCAGGGGGCTCGGTGGCTACACCTTC.

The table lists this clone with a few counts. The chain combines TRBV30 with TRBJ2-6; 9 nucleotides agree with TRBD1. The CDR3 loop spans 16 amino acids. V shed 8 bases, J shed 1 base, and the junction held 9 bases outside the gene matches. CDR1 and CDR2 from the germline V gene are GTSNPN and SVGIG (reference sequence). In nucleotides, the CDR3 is TGTGCCCTACGGGACAGGGATTCGTCTGGGGCCAACGTCCTGACTTTC. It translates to CALRDRDSSGANVLTF.

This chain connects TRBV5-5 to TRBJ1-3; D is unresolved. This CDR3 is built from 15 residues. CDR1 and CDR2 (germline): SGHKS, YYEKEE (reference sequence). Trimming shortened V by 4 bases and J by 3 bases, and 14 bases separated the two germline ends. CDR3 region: CASSLRAGDGNTIYF. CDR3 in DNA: TGTGCCAGCAGCCTGAGGGCCGGGGATGGAAACACCATATATTTT.

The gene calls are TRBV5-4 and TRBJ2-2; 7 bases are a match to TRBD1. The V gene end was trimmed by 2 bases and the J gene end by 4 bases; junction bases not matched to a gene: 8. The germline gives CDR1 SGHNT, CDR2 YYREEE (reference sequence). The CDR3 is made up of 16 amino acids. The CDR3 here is CASSLPGQKSTGELFF. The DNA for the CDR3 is TGTGCCAGCAGCTTACCGGGACAGAAGAGCACCGGGGAGCTGTTTTTT.

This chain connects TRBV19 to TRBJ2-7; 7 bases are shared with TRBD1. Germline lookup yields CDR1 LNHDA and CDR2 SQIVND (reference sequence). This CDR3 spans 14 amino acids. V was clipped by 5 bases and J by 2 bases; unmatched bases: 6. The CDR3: CASSAWDSPYEQYF. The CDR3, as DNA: TGTGCCAGTAGTGCATGGGACAGCCCCTACGAGCAGTACTTC.

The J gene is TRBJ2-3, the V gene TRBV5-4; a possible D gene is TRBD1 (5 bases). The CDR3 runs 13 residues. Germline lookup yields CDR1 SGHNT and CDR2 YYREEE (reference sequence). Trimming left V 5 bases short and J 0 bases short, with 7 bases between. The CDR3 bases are TGTGCCAGCAGACAGGATAGCACAGATACGCAGTATTTT. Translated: CASRQDSTDTQYF.

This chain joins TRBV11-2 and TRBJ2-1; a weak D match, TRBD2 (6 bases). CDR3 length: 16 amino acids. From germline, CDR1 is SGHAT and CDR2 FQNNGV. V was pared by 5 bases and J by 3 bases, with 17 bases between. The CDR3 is CASSGVGGRRYNEQFF. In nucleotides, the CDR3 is TGTGCCAGCAGCGGAGTTGGGGGGAGACGCTACAATGAGCAGTTCTTC.

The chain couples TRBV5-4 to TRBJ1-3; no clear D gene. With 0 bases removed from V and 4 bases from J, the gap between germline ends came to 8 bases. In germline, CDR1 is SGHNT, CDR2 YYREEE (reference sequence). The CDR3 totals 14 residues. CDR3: CASSLDAVGNTIYF. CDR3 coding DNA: TGTGCCAGCAGCTTGGATGCGGTCGGAAACACCATATATTTT.

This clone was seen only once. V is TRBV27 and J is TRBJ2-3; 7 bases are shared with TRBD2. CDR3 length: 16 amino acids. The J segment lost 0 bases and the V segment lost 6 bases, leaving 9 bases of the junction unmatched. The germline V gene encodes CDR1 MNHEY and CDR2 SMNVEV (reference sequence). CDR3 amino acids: CASSDLAASSTDTQYF. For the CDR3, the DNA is TGTGCCAGCAGCGACCTAGCGGCTAGTAGCACAGATACGCAGTATTTT.

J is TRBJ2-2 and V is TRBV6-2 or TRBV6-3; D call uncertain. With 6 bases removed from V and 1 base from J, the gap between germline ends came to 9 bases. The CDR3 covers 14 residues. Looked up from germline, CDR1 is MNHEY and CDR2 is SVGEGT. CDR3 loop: CASSAGRNTGELFF. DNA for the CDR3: TGTGCCAGCAGCGCTGGGCGGAACACCGGGGAGCTGTTTTTT.

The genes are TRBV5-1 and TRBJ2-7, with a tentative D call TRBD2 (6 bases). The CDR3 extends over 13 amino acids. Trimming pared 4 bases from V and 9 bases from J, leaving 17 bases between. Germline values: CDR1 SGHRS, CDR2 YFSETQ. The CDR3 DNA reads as TGCGCCAGCAGCGACCTAGCGAGTCGATCGCAGTACTTC. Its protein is CASSDLASRSQYF.

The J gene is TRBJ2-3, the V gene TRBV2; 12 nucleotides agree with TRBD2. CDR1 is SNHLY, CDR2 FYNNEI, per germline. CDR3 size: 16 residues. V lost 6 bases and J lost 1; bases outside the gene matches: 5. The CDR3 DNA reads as TGTGCCAGCAGCCCTCGACTAGCGGGGGGCACAGATACGCAGTATTTT. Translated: CASSPRLAGGTDTQYF.

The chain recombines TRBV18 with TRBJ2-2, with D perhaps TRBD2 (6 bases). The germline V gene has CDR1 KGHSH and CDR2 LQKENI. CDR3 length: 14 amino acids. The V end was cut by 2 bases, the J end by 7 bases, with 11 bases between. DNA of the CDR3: TGTGCCAGCTCACCATCTAGCGCGGGCGGGGAGCTGTTTTTT. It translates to CASSPSSAGGELFF.

Here the CDR3 DNA reads TGTGCCAGCAGTTTAAGGCAGGGTGTGAGCAATCAGCCCCAGCATTTT. The encoded protein is CASSLRQGVSNQPQHF. The rearrangement links TRBV28 to TRBJ1-5, with D tentatively TRBD1 (5 bases). This CDR3 comprises 16 residues. Trimming took 2 bases from V and 1 from J, leaving 12 bases between them. Germline-derived CDR1 and CDR2 are MDHEN and SYDVKM.

The CDR3, as DNA: TGTGCCAGTAGTATAGGGGGACTTAGCTCGGTCGGGCAGTTCTTC. As protein: CASSIGGLSSVGQFF. The chain combines TRBV19 with TRBJ2-1; D perhaps matches TRBD2 (6 bases). The CDR3 is 15 amino acids. Germline values: CDR1 LNHDA, CDR2 SQIVND (reference sequence). V lost 1 base to trimming and J lost 12 bases, with 19 bases between them.

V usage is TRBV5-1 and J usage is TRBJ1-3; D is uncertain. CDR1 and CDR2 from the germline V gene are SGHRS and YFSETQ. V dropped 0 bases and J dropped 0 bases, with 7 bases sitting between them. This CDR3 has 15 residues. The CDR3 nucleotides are TGCGCCAGCAGCTTGGATCTGTTCTCTGGAAACACCATATATTTT. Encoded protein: CASSLDLFSGNTIYF.

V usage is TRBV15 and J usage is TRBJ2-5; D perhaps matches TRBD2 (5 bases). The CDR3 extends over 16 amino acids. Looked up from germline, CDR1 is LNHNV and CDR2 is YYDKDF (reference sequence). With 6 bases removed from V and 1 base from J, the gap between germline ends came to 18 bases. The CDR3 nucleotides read TGTGCCACCAGTGTAGAAGGGAGCACAGTCCAAGAGACCCAGTACTTC. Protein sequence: CATSVEGSTVQETQYF.

The CDR3 here is CASSPPAGQVTDTQYF. DNA of the CDR3: TGTGCCAGCAGCCCTCCCGCCGGACAGGTCACAGATACGCAGTATTTT. The genes are TRBV5-4 and TRBJ2-3; TRBD1 matches 7 bases. The CDR3 runs 16 residues. V shed 4 bases, J shed 2 bases, and the junction held 10 bases outside the gene matches. Germline CDR1 SGHNT, CDR2 YYREEE (reference sequence).

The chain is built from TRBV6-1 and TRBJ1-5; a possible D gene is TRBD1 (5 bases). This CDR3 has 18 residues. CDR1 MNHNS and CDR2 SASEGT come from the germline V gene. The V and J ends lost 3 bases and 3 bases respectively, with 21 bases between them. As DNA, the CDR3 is TGTGCCAGCAGTGATGTGGGTCCCAGGGCCCTACTCAATCAGCCCCAGCATTTT. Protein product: CASSDVGPRALLNQPQHF.

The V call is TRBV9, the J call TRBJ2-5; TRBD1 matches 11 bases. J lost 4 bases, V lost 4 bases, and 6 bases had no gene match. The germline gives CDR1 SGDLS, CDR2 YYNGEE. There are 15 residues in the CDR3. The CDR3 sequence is CASSPGTGGLETQYF. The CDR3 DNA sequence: TGTGCCAGCAGCCCGGGGACAGGGGGTTTAGAGACCCAGTACTTC.

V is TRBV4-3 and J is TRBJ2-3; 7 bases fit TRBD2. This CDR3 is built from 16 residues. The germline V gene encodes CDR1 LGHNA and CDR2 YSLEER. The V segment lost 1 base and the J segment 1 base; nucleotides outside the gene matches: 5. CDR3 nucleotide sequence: TGCGCCAGCAGCCAAGTCCGGGACTACGGCACAGATACGCAGTATTTT. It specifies CASSQVRDYGTDTQYF.

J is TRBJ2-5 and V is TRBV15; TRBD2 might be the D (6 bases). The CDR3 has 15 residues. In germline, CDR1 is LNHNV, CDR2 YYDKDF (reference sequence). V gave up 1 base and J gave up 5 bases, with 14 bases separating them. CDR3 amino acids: CATSRGGGAGETQYF. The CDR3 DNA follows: TGTGCCACCAGCAGAGGGGGCGGGGCCGGGGAGACCCAGTACTTC.

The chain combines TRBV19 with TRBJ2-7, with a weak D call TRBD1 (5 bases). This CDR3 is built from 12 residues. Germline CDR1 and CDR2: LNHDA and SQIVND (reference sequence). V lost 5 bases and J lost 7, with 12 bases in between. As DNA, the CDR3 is TGTGCCAGTAGTCACAGGCCCGGGGAGCAGTACTTC. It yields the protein CASSHRPGEQYF.

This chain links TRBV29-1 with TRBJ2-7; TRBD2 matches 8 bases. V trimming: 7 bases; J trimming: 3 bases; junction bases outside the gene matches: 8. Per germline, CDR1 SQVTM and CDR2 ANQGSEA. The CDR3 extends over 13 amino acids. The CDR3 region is CSAGGDHLYEQYF. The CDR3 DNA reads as TGCAGCGCCGGGGGGGATCATCTCTACGAGCAGTACTTC.

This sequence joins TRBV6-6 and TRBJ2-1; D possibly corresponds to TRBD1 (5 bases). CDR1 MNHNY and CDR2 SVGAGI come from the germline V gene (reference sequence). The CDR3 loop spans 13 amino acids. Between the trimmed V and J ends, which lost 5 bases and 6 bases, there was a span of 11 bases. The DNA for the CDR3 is TGTGCCAGCAGTACGGGCGACAGCAATGAGCAGTTCTTC. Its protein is CASSTGDSNEQFF.

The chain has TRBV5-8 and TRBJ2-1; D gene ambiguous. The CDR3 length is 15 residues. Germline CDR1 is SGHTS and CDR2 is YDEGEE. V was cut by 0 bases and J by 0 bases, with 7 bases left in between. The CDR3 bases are TGTGCCAGCAGCTTGGGCCGGAGCTCCTACAATGAGCAGTTCTTC. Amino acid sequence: CASSLGRSSYNEQFF.

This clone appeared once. CDR3 sequence (DNA): TGCGCCAGCAGCCGCGCGGGGGGGCCTCCCTACAATGAGCAGTTCTTC. Protein: CASSRAGGPPYNEQFF. The chain recombines TRBV4-3 with TRBJ2-1, with TRBD2 matching 9 bases. This CDR3 has 16 residues. Germline CDR1 and CDR2: LGHNA and YSLEER. With 4 bases clipped from V and 2 bases from J, the junction kept 6 bases outside the gene matches.

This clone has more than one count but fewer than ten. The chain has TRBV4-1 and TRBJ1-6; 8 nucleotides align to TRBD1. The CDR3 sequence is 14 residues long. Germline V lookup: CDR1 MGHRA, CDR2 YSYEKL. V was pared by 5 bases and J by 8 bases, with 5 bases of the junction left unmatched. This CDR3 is CASSTGTGYSPLHF. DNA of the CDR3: TGCGCCAGCAGCACCGGGACAGGCTATTCACCCCTCCACTTT.